Listed below are T cell receptor beta chains from one sample, sequenced in a study of blood T cell repertoires in COVID-19. Assay: immunoSEQ multiplex PCR; the TCRdb copy retains only in-frame clones and omits some. This table holds under 300,000 clones, approximately 85% found once. Material: PBMCs or T cells enriched from blood (not recorded which). The source is a woman in her fifties or sixties who had recovered from COVID-19. The conserved cysteine and the conserved F or W are not part of the CDR3 here. A D gene is named only where the DNA matches it firmly. Rows give clone size only sometimes, using once, few, many, or a class for an expanded clone.

TRBJ2-7 TRBV27 TRBD2 - ASRSGGERQY
TRBJ2-2 TRBV9 TRBD1 - ASSARAGQGTIGELF
TRBJ1-1 TRBV21-1 - - ASSSPGWGGKYGEAF
TRBJ2-7 TRBV28 - - ASSLPGQNYEQY
TRBJ1-5 TRBV27 - - ASSRGGQNNQPQH
TRBJ1-1 TRBV20-1 - - SASLNSNTEAF
TRBJ2-5 TRBV28 TRBD2 - ASSQWVGVSGRQETQY
TRBJ2-1 TRBV2 - - ASRESLHRSGYNEQF
TRBJ1-2 TRBV19 TRBD1 few ASTYRRTGNYGYT
TRBJ1-1 TRBV27 TRBD1 - ASSINAGGNTEAF
TRBJ2-5 TRBV18 TRBD2 - ASSGTSGREETQY
TRBJ2-3 TRBV2 - - ASSRLEGTDTQY
TRBJ2-5 TRBV9 TRBD1 - ASSPRSGQGRQETQY
TRBJ1-6 TRBV6-5 - - ASSYGLEGHSPLH
TRBJ2-1 TRBV6-5 TRBD2 - ASSDAGGSYNEQF